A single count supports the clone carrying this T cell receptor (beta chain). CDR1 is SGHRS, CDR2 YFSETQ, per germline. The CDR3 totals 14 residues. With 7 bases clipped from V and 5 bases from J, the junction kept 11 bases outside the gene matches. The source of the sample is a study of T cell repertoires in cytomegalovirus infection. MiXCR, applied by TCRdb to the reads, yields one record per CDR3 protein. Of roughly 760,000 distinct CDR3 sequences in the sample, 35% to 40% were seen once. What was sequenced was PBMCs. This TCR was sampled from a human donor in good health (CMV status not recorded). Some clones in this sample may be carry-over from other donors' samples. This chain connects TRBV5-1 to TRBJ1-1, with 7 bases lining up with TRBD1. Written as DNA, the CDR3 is TGCGCCAGCCGCACAGGGGAAGGGGTAACTGAAGCTTTCTTT. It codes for CASRTGEGVTEAFF.